Shown below are 27 T cell receptor beta chains from a single sample sequenced in a study of blood T cell repertoires in COVID-19. Profiling relied on immunoSEQ multiplex PCR, and the TCRdb table lists in-frame clones only, not all of them. The data contain over 250,000 clones, 85% of them singletons. The specimen was peripheral blood. These TCRs come from a human donor in a cohort sampled during active COVID-19.

This chain uses TRBV2 with TRBJ2-7; D might be TRBD1 (6 bases). The germline V and J ends were trimmed by 5 bases and 8 bases, with 19 bases remaining between them. Germline V CDR1 and CDR2: SNHLY, FYNNEI. This CDR3 spans 14 amino acids. The CDR3, as DNA: TGTGCCAGCAGTTCCGGGACAAATTCTCGGCAGCAGTACTTC. As protein: CASSSGTNSRQQYF.

The chain is built from TRBV7-6 and TRBJ2-1; D perhaps matches TRBD2 (6 bases). CDR1 and CDR2 (germline): SGHVS, FNYEAQ. CDR3 length: 15 residues. V lost 1 base and J 2 bases, leaving 9 bases between the germline ends. The CDR3 DNA sequence: TGTGCCAGCAGCTTAGGCGGCGGGACCTACAATGAGCAGTTCTTC. Protein product: CASSLGGGTYNEQFF. The full variable domain, with the rest looked up from reference TRBV7-6 and TRBJ2-1, is GAGVSQSPRYKVTKRGQDVALRCDPISGHVSLYWYRQALGQGPEFLTYFNYEAQQDKSGLPNDRFSAERPEGSISTLTIQRTEQRDSAMYRCASSLGGGTYNEQFFGPGTRLTVL.

The V and J genes are TRBV2 and TRBJ2-7; D is perhaps TRBD1 (5 bases). The CDR3 is made up of 11 amino acids. Trimming took 8 bases from V and 7 from J, leaving 12 bases between them. CDR1 is SNHLY, CDR2 FYNNEI, per germline. In nucleotides, the CDR3 is TGTGCCAGCCTACAGGCTTGGGAGCAGTACTTC. Translated: CASLQAWEQYF.

As concerns this clone: In the same sample, other DNA sequences code for this CDR3. The chain employs TRBV7-8 and TRBJ1-1, with D unresolved. CDR3 length equals 13 residues. The germline V and J ends were trimmed by 1 base and 1 base, with 4 bases remaining between them. Germline CDR1 SGHVS, CDR2 FQNEAQ. The CDR3 region has the DNA TGTGCCAGCAGCTTAGGCAGGAACACTGAAGCTTTCTTT. Translating it yields CASSLGRNTEAFF.

The V gene is TRBV27, the J gene TRBJ2-1; 7 bases agree with TRBD1. Looked up from germline, CDR1 is MNHEY and CDR2 is SMNVEV (reference sequence). The CDR3 extends over 16 amino acids. With 6 bases clipped from V and 0 bases from J, the junction kept 8 bases outside the gene matches. The CDR3 sequence is CASRKNRDSSYNEQFF. In DNA, the CDR3 is TGTGCCAGCAGAAAAAACAGGGACAGCTCCTACAATGAGCAGTTCTTC.

The chain combines TRBV9 with TRBJ1-1; 8 bases line up with TRBD1. The trim removed 4 bases at V and 3 bases at J, leaving 8 bases unmatched. The CDR3 is made up of 15 amino acids. Germline V CDR1 and CDR2: SGDLS, YYNGEE. The CDR3 DNA is TGTGCCAGCAGCCCGGGGGACAGGTTAGACACTGAAGCTTTCTTT. Protein sequence: CASSPGDRLDTEAFF.

Comments on this clone: Its ends do not fully match the called genes, so a read error is possible. The chain recombines TRBV18 with TRBJ2-3, with D uncertain. Germline loops: CDR1 KGHSH, CDR2 LQKENI. CDR3 length: 15 amino acids. Here the CDR3 reads CAGSLVAGSTDTQYF. Here the CDR3 DNA reads TGTGCCGGCTCGCTAGTGGCTGGAAGCACAGATACGCAGTATTTT.

This chain uses TRBV6-5 with TRBJ2-1; TRBD2 matches 8 bases. The CDR3 covers 14 residues. CDR1 and CDR2 (germline): MNHEY, SVGAGI. Losses at the gene ends were 8 bases for V and 8 bases for J; bases not matched to a gene: 11. In DNA form, the CDR3 reads TGTGCCAGCCTCCCCGGGGTGACTAGCGATGAGCAGTTCTTC. Translation gives CASLPGVTSDEQFF.

This chain links TRBV7-6 with TRBJ2-7; 7 nucleotides match TRBD2. The germline V gene encodes CDR1 SGHVS and CDR2 FNYEAQ. The CDR3 runs to 15 residues. V was clipped by 1 base and J by 5 bases; unmatched bases: 8. The CDR3 reads CASSLGGGGPHEQYF. For the CDR3, the DNA is TGTGCCAGCAGCTTAGGTGGGGGAGGGCCCCACGAGCAGTACTTC.

The V gene is TRBV5-1, the J gene TRBJ2-1; TRBD1 aligns across 9 bases. CDR3 length: 14 residues. The ends lost 4 bases at V and 10 bases at J; junction bases unmatched: 9. Germline V gives CDR1 SGHRS, CDR2 YFSETQ. Here the CDR3 DNA reads TGCGCCAGCAGCCTGGGACAGGGAAAGACCGAGCAGTTCTTC. It codes for CASSLGQGKTEQFF.

J is TRBJ1-2 and V is TRBV27; possible D gene TRBD1, 5 bases. The length of the CDR3 is 12 residues. CDR1 is MNHEY and CDR2 is SMNVEV in the germline V gene (reference sequence). Trimming pared 5 bases from V and 7 bases from J, leaving 11 bases between. The DNA of the CDR3 is TGTGCCAGCAGTCTTTCAGGGTCTGGCTACACCTTC. Amino acid sequence: CASSLSGSGYTF.

The chain has TRBV5-1 and TRBJ2-5, with unresolved D. The CDR3 totals 13 residues. Germline CDR1 reads SGHRS; CDR2 reads YFSETQ. V gave up 3 bases and J gave up 4 bases, with 10 bases separating them. CDR3 nucleotide sequence: TGCGCCAGCAGCTCGGAGTTAGGAGAGACCCAGTACTTC. Protein product: CASSSELGETQYF.

J is TRBJ2-1 and V is TRBV7-2; D is perhaps TRBD1 (5 bases). CDR3 length: 14 residues. CDR1 is SGHTA, CDR2 FQGNSA, per germline. Trimming stripped 4 bases from V and 5 bases from J, with 12 bases between. CDR3 in amino acids: CASSWGPTNNEQFF. CDR3 sequence (DNA): TGTGCCAGCAGCTGGGGCCCAACTAACAATGAGCAGTTCTTC. Full variable domain (rest looked up from reference TRBV7-2 and TRBJ2-1): GAGVSQSPSNKVTEKGKDVELRCDPISGHTALYWYRQSLGQGLEFLIYFQGNSAPDKSGLPSDRFSAERTGGSVSTLTIQRTQQEDSAVYLCASSWGPTNNEQFFGPGTRLTVL.

The chain combines TRBV18 with TRBJ1-4; D remains ambiguous. Germline CDR1 reads KGHSH; CDR2 reads LQKENI. V was shortened by 0 bases and J by 8 bases, with 13 bases between the two germline ends. The CDR3 is 15 amino acids. The CDR3 region has the DNA TGTGCCAGCTCACCACCACTGCGTTTACGGGAAAAACTGTTTTTT. Amino acid sequence: CASSPPLRLREKLFF.

The rearrangement links TRBV5-1 to TRBJ2-2; the match to TRBD2 covers 7 bases. The CDR3 spans 15 residues. The V gene's germline CDR1 is SGHRS and CDR2 YFSETQ. V was pared by 3 bases and J by 6 bases, with 8 bases of the junction left unmatched. CDR3 nucleotides: TGCGCCAGCAGCTCTAGCGGTCCCTATTCCGGGGAGCTGTTTTTT. It yields the protein CASSSSGPYSGELFF.

This chain connects TRBV9 to TRBJ2-7, with 11 bases lining up with TRBD1. This CDR3 spans 14 amino acids. Germline V lookup: CDR1 SGDLS, CDR2 YYNGEE. Trimming removed 3 bases from V and 7 bases from J; junction bases left unmatched: 6. The CDR3 loop is CASSASGTGGEQYF. In nucleotides, the CDR3 is TGTGCCAGCAGCGCCTCCGGGACAGGGGGGGAGCAGTACTTC.

DNA for the CDR3: TGTGCCAGGGCATCAGGGGGAATGAACACTGAAGCTTTCTTT. Translated: CARASGGMNTEAFF. The V call is TRBV2, the J call TRBJ1-1, with 7 bases aligning to TRBD1. Germline CDR1 SNHLY, CDR2 FYNNEI. This CDR3 is built from 14 residues. The J segment lost 0 bases and the V segment lost 9 bases, leaving 7 bases of the junction unmatched.

CDR3 amino acids: CASGVPRGAASSYGYTF. The CDR3 nucleotides read TGTGCCAGCGGGGTTCCTCGCGGGGCAGCTTCAAGTTATGGCTACACCTTC. This chain joins TRBV28 and TRBJ1-2; weak D call: TRBD1 (5 bases). Trimming shortened V by 8 bases and J by 5 bases, and 27 bases separated the two germline ends. Germline CDR1 MDHEN, CDR2 SYDVKM. CDR3 length: 17 residues.

On this clone: Its ends do not fully match the called genes, so a read error is possible. This chain links TRBV28 with TRBJ2-1; TRBD2 might be the D (6 bases). Germline-derived CDR1 and CDR2 are MDHEN and SYDVKM. CDR3 length: 13 residues. The CDR3: CASSPTLAAGRLF. DNA for the CDR3: TGTGCCAGCAGTCCCACCTTAGCGGCAGGGCGGCTCTTC.

V gene TRBV5-1 combines with J gene TRBJ2-2; D gene uncertain. Germline lookup yields CDR1 SGHRS and CDR2 YFSETQ. Trimming took 4 bases from V and 6 from J, leaving 13 bases between them. The CDR3 has 14 amino acids. The chain's CDR3 is CASSGRFLSGELFF. The CDR3 nucleotides are TGCGCCAGCAGCGGCAGGTTTCTTTCCGGGGAGCTGTTTTTT.

A remark on this clone: This sample includes further DNA sequences coding for the same CDR3. The genes are TRBV27 and TRBJ1-6, with 7 positions matching TRBD1. The trim removed 4 bases at V and 5 bases at J, leaving 2 bases unmatched. Germline lookup yields CDR1 MNHEY and CDR2 SMNVEV (reference sequence). This CDR3 is built from 14 residues. The CDR3 loop reads CASSWDSNNSPLHF. Here the CDR3 DNA reads TGTGCCAGCAGTTGGGACAGTAATAATTCACCCCTCCACTTT.

V and J are TRBV27 and TRBJ2-7; TRBD1 matches 9 bases. CDR1 MNHEY and CDR2 SMNVEV come from the germline V gene (reference sequence). V was clipped by 0 bases and J by 4 bases; unmatched bases: 10. The CDR3 is 17 residues long. The CDR3 coding sequence is TGTGCCAGCAGTTTATCCGGACCGGGACAGGGTAATTACGAGCAGTACTTC. Its protein product is CASSLSGPGQGNYEQYF.

This clone was seen more than once but under ten times. The rearrangement joins TRBV7-9 to TRBJ1-2; D is unresolved. Germline V CDR1 and CDR2: SEHNR, FQNEAQ (reference sequence). CDR3 length: 12 residues. Trimming removed 0 bases from V and 13 bases from J, with 12 bases in between. The CDR3 DNA is TGTGCCAGCAGCTTAGCGTATGCCTATTTCACCTTC. It codes for CASSLAYAYFTF.

This rearrangement joins TRBV7-9 to TRBJ1-1; D is uncertain. Germline V gives CDR1 SEHNR, CDR2 FQNEAQ (reference sequence). The CDR3 consists of 11 residues. The V and J ends lost 1 base and 7 bases respectively, with 4 bases between them. The CDR3 spells CASSLDNEAFF. For the CDR3, the DNA is TGTGCCAGCAGCTTAGACAATGAAGCTTTCTTT.

The gene calls are TRBV27 and TRBJ2-7; 9 bases map to TRBD1. The V gene's germline CDR1 is MNHEY and CDR2 SMNVEV (reference sequence). This CDR3 is built from 15 residues. The V and J ends lost 5 bases and 2 bases, in that order; junction bases with no gene match: 7. CDR3 nucleotide sequence: TGTGCCAGCAGTATAAGGGACAGGGCCCCCTACGAGCAGTACTTC. Protein product: CASSIRDRAPYEQYF.

This chain joins TRBV27 and TRBJ2-3; TRBD1 might be the D (5 bases). Trimming shortened V by 3 bases and J by 6 bases, and 10 bases separated the two germline ends. This CDR3 has 13 residues. From germline, CDR1 is MNHEY and CDR2 SMNVEV (reference sequence). The CDR3 loop is CASSFTKGDTQYF. In nucleotides, the CDR3 is TGTGCCAGCAGTTTTACGAAGGGGGATACGCAGTATTTT.

The rearrangement uses TRBV10-2 and TRBJ2-7; a weak D match, TRBD2 (5 bases). Deletions cut 5 bases from V and 3 bases from J, with 8 bases between. This CDR3 has 12 residues. Germline loops: CDR1 WSHSY, CDR2 SAAADI. The CDR3 region is CASSTSFYEQYF. CDR3 nucleotide sequence: TGCGCCAGCAGTACTAGTTTCTACGAGCAGTACTTC.